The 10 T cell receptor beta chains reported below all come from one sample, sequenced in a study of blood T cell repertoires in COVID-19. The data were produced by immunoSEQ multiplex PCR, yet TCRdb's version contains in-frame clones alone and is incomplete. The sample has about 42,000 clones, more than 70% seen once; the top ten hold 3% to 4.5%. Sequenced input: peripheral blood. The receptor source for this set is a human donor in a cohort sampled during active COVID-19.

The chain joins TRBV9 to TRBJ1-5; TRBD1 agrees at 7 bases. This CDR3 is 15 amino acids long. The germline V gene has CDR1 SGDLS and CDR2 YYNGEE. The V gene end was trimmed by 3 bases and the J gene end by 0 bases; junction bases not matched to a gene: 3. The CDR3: CASSAGQSSNQPQHF. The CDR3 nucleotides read TGTGCCAGCAGCGCGGGACAGAGTAGCAATCAGCCCCAGCATTTT.

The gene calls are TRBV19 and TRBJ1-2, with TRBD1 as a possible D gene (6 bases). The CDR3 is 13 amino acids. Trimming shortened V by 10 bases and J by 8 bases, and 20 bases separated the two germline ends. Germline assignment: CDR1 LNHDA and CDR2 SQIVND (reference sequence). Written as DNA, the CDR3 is TGTGCCACTATGGACAGTCTAGGTAGAGGCTACACCTTC. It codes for CATMDSLGRGYTF.

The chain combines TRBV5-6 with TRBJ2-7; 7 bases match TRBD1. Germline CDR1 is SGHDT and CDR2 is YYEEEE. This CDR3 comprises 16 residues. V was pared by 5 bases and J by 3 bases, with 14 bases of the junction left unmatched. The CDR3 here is CASRRQGSLDYYEQYF. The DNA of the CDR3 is TGTGCCAGCAGGCGACAGGGTTCCCTAGATTACTACGAGCAGTACTTC.

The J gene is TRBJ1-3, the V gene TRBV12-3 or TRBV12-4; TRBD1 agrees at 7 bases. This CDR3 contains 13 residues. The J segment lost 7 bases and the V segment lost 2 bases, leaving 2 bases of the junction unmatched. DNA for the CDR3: TGTGCCAGCAGTTTACAGGGGGTGAACACCATATATTTT. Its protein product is CASSLQGVNTIYF.

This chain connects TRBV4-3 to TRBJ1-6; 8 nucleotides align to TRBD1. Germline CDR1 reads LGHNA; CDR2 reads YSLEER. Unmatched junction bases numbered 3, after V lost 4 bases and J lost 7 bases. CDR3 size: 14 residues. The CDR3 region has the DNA TGCGCCAGCAGCCTGGACAGGGAGAATTCACCCCTCCACTTT. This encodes CASSLDRENSPLHF.

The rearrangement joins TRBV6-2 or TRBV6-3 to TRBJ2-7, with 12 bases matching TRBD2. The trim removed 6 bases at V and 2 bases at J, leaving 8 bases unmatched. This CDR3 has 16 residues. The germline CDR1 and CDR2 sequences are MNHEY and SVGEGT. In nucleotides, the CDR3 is TGTGCCAGCAGCCTCACTAGCGGGGGGCTACCCTACGAGCAGTACTTC. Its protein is CASSLTSGGLPYEQYF.

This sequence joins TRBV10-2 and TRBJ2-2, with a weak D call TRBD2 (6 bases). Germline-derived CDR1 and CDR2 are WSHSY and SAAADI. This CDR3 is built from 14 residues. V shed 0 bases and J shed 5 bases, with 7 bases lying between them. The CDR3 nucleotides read TGCGCCAGCAGTGAGTCACTAGCAACCGGGGAGCTGTTTTTT. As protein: CASSESLATGELFF.

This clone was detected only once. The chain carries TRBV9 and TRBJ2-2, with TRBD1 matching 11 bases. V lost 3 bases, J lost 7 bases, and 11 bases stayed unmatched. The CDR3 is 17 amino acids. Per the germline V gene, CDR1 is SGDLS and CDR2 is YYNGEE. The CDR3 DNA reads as TGTGCCAGCAGCGGTATTGGGACAGGGGGAAGGGACGGGGAGCTGTTTTTT. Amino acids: CASSGIGTGGRDGELFF. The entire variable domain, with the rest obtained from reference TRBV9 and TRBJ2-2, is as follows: DSGVTQTPKHLITATGQRVTLRCSPRSGDLSVYWYQQSLDQGLQFLIQYYNGEERAKGNILERFSAQQFPDLHSELNLSSLELGDSALYFCASSGIGTGGRDGELFFGEGSRLTVL.

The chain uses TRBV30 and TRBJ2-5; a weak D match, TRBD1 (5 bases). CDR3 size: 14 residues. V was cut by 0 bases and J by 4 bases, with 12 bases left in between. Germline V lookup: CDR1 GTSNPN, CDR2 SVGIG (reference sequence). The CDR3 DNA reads TGTGCCTGGAGTGTACCGGCCAGGGCAGAGACCCAGTACTTC. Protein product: CAWSVPARAETQYF.

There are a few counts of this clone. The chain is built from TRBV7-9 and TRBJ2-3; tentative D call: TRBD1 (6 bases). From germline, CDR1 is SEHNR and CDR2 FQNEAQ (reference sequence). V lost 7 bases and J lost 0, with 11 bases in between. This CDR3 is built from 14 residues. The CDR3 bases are TGTGCCAGCATCGTAGGGGGTAGCACAGATACGCAGTATTTT. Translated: CASIVGGSTDTQYF.